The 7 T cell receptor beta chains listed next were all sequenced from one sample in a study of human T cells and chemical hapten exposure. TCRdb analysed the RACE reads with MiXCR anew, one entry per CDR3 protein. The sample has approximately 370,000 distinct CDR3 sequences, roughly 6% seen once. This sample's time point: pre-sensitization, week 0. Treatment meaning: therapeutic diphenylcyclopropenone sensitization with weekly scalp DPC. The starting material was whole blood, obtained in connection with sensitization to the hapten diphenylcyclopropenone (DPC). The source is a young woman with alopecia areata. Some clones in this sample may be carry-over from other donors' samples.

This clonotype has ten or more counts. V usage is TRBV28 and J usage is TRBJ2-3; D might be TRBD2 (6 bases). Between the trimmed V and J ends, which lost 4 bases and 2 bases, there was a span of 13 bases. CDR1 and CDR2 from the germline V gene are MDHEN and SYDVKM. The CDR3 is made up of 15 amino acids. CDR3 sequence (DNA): TGTGCCAGCAGTTCCCGGACTACCTTCACAGATACGCAGTATTTT. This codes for CASSSRTTFTDTQYF.

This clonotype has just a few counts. The CDR3 DNA follows: TGTGCCAGCAGCTCGTCGTACGGGAAAACCTCCTACGAGCAGTACTTC. This sequence encodes CASSSSYGKTSYEQYF. The chain carries TRBV7-9 and TRBJ2-7, with a weak D call TRBD2 (5 bases). The CDR3 sequence is 16 residues long. V was cut by 4 bases and J by 0 bases, with 16 bases left in between. Germline lookup yields CDR1 SEHNR and CDR2 FQNEAQ (reference sequence).

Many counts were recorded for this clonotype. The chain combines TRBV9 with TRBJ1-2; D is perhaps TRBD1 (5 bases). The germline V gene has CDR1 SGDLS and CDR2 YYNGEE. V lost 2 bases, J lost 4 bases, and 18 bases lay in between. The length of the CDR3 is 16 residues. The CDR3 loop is CASSVGREVLSYGYTF. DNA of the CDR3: TGTGCCAGCAGCGTTGGCAGGGAGGTGCTAAGCTATGGCTACACCTTC.

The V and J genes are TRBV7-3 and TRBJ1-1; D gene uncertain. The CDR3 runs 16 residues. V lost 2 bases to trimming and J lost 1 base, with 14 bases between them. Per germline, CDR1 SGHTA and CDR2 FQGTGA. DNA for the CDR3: TGTGCCAGCAGCTTAGGGGTTAGGGCAAGGAACACTGAAGCTTTCTTT. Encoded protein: CASSLGVRARNTEAFF.

For the CDR3, the DNA is TGTGCCAGCAGTTACTCGAGAGGGGGCGGCGAGCAGTACTTC. It yields the protein CASSYSRGGGEQYF. This chain connects TRBV6-5 to TRBJ2-7; 7 nucleotides align to TRBD1. Germline-derived CDR1 and CDR2 are MNHEY and SVGAGI. V lost 0 bases to trimming and J lost 6 bases; unmatched junction nucleotides: 5. CDR3 length: 14 amino acids.

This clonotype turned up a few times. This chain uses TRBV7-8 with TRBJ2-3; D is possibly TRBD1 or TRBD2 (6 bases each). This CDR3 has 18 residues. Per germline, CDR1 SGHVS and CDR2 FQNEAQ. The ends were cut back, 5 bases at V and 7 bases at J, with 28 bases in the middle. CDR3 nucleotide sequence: TGTGCCAGCAGCCCGGGTTGGGGGGCGGAGATTAAGGGAAATACGCAGTATTTT. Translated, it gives CASSPGWGAEIKGNTQYF. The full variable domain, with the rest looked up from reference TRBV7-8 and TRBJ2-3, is GAGVSQSPRYKVAKRGQDVALRCDPISGHVSLFWYQQALGQGPEFLTYFQNEAQLDKSGLPSDRFFAERPEGSVSTLKIQRTQQEDSAVYLCASSPGWGAEIKGNTQYFGPGTRLTVL.

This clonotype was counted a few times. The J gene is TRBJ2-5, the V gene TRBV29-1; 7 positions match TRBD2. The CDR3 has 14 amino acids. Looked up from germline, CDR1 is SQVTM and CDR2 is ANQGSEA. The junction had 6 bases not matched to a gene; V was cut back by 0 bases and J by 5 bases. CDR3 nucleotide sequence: TGCAGCGTTGAAGATCGCGGGGGAGCGGAGACCCAGTACTTC. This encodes CSVEDRGGAETQYF.